This TCR beta chain was obtained from a study of blood T cell repertoires in COVID-19. The CDR3 has 16 amino acids. The V and J ends lost 1 base and 0 bases respectively, with 10 bases between them. Germline assignment: CDR1 SGHTA and CDR2 FQGNSA. Generated by immunoSEQ multiplex PCR, the TCRdb table keeps only in-frame clones and is missing some. The table includes about 410,000 clones, 75% to 90% detected once. A single count supports this clone. Source material: peripheral blood. The chain uses TRBV7-2 and TRBJ1-3; D not resolved. This sequence originates from a woman aged 35 to 49 with COVID-19, enrolled during active disease. The CDR3 DNA sequence: TGTGCCAGCAGCTTAGTGGGCACCCACTCTGGAAACACCATATATTTT. It specifies CASSLVGTHSGNTIYF.